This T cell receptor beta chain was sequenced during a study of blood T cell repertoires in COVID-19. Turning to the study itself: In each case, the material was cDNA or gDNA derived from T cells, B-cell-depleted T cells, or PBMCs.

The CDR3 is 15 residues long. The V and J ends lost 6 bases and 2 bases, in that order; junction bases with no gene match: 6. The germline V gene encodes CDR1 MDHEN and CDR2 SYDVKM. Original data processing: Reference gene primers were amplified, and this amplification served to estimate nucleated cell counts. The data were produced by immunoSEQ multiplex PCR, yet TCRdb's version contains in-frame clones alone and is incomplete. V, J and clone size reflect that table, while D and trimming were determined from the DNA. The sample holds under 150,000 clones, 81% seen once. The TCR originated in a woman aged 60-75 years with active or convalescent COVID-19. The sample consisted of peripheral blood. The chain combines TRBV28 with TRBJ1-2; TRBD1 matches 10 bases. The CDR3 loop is CASRPPGQGNYGYTF. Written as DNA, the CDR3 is TGTGCCAGCAGACCTCCGGGACAGGGGAACTATGGCTACACCTTC.